This T cell receptor (beta chain) emerged from a study of CD8 T cells in ankylosing spondylitis. 5'-RACE, quantitative and with molecular barcodes, yielded the TCR beta libraries. TCRdb re-derived calls from the 5' RACE reads in MiXCR, one entry per CDR3 protein. The repertoire holds around 150,000 distinct CDR3 sequences, under 45% seen once, with roughly 15% in the top ten. Study findings and constraints: Significant enrichment of disease-linked clones was reportedly seen in matched ankylosing spondylitis synovial fluid. Prior literature has documented some motif variants in synovial fluid and blood from reactive arthritis. For ankylosing spondylitis blood, a TCR beta motif of eight or nine highly homologous variants appeared characteristic.

Comments on this clonotype: What it recognizes is unknown.

Deletions cut 5 bases from V and 2 bases from J, with 22 bases between. Germline V gene sequence: CDR1 SGHDT, CDR2 YYEEEE. CDR3 size: 17 residues. Sequencing was carried out using synovial fluid, either unsorted or a sorted T cell fraction (not recorded which). The chain combines TRBV5-6 with TRBJ1-1; D is possibly TRBD1 (5 bases). The receptor comes from a male donor with ankylosing spondylitis. For the CDR3, the DNA is TGTGCCAGCAGAAGAAGCCGGGACGTATACCGAAACACTGAAGCTTTCTTT. This translates into CASRRSRDVYRNTEAFF.